These 9 T cell receptor beta chains share one sample of origin, sequenced in a study of CD8 T cells in Susac syndrome. With random hexamers, reverse transcription was performed on roughly 0.5 to 1 ug of RNA. TCRdb processed the immunoSEQ multiplex PCR reads anew with MiXCR; each CDR3 protein has one entry. The repertoire holds about 300,000 distinct CDR3 sequences, with 75% to 85% as singletons. The sequencing sample was made of CD8+ T cells from PBMCs. Source of these receptors: a human donor with multiple sclerosis.

This chain uses TRBV6-5 with TRBJ1-5, with D possibly matching TRBD1 (5 bases). The CDR3 totals 15 residues. Germline CDR1 MNHEY, CDR2 SVGAGI. The V gene lost 6 bases and the J gene lost 0 bases, with 12 bases spanning the gap. The CDR3 region is CASRPTEISNQPQHF. In DNA, the CDR3 is TGTGCCAGCAGGCCGACAGAGATTAGCAATCAGCCCCAGCATTTT.

This chain connects TRBV20-1 to TRBJ2-1, with D tentatively TRBD2 (7 bases). Germline V gene lookup returns CDR1 DFQATT and CDR2 SNEGSKA (reference sequence). The CDR3 extends over 15 amino acids. Trimming cost V 6 bases and J 8 bases, with 23 bases left between them. CDR3 nucleotide sequence: TGCAGTGCCCGTCTGGGGGGCGGGAGAATCGATGAGCAGTTCTTC. The encoded protein is CSARLGGGRIDEQFF.

The V and J genes are TRBV7-9 and TRBJ2-7; 9 positions agree with TRBD2. CDR1 is SEHNR, CDR2 FQNEAQ, per germline (reference sequence). V gave up 5 bases and J gave up 5 bases; unmatched junction bases: 4. The CDR3 loop spans 13 amino acids. Here the CDR3 DNA reads TGTGCCAGCAGCACCGGGACTAGCAACGAGCAGTACTTC. Translation: CASSTGTSNEQYF.

The chain has TRBV24-1 and TRBJ1-2; maybe TRBD1 (5 bases). The CDR3 extends over 14 amino acids. Germline loops: CDR1 KGHDR, CDR2 SFDVKD. V lost 4 bases and J 8 bases, leaving 16 bases between the germline ends. The CDR3 sequence: CATSDTGPGYGYTF. DNA of the CDR3: TGTGCCACCAGTGACACGGGACCTGGGTACGGCTACACCTTC.

This clonotype was seen only a few times. The rearrangement links TRBV4-1 to TRBJ2-3, with 10 bases identical to TRBD2. The length of the CDR3 is 18 residues. V shed 1 base, J shed 0 bases, and the junction held 7 bases outside the gene matches. CDR1 is MGHRA, CDR2 YSYEKL, per germline. CDR3 bases: TGCGCCAGCAGCCAAGGACCCGGACTAGCGGCTAGCACAGATACGCAGTATTTT. This gives the protein CASSQGPGLAASTDTQYF.

V gene TRBV15 combines with J gene TRBJ1-5, with unresolved D. The ends were cut back, 3 bases at V and 0 bases at J, with 9 bases in the middle. The CDR3 consists of 15 residues. CDR1 and CDR2 from the germline V gene are LNHNV and YYDKDF (reference sequence). In nucleotides, the CDR3 is TGTGCCACCAGCAGCAGAGGAAATAGCAATCAGCCCCAGCATTTT. Residues: CATSSRGNSNQPQHF.

The chain has TRBV19 and TRBJ1-2, with a weak D call TRBD1 (6 bases). Trimming took 0 bases from V and 4 from J, leaving 15 bases between them. The CDR3 contains 16 residues. Germline V lookup: CDR1 LNHDA, CDR2 SQIVND (reference sequence). The DNA of the CDR3 is TGTGCCAGTAGTATAGACGCAGCGGGACACGGCTATGGCTACACCTTC. The encoded protein is CASSIDAAGHGYGYTF.

The chain recombines TRBV29-1 with TRBJ2-2; D remains ambiguous. Germline CDR1 reads SQVTM; CDR2 reads ANQGSEA. The CDR3 loop spans 12 amino acids. Trimming cost V 3 bases and J 5 bases, with 7 bases left between them. In DNA, the CDR3 is TGCAGCGTTGACGCCTTAACCGGGGAGCTGTTTTTT. This gives the protein CSVDALTGELFF.

V gene TRBV27 combines with J gene TRBJ2-3, with 11 bases lining up with TRBD2. Trimming took 5 bases from V and 4 from J; bases not matched to a gene: 8. This CDR3 has 16 residues. Per the germline V gene, CDR1 is MNHEY and CDR2 is SMNVEV (reference sequence). The CDR3: CASSQIAGGPPDTQYF. Written as DNA, the CDR3 is TGTGCCAGCAGTCAGATAGCGGGAGGGCCTCCAGATACGCAGTATTTT.